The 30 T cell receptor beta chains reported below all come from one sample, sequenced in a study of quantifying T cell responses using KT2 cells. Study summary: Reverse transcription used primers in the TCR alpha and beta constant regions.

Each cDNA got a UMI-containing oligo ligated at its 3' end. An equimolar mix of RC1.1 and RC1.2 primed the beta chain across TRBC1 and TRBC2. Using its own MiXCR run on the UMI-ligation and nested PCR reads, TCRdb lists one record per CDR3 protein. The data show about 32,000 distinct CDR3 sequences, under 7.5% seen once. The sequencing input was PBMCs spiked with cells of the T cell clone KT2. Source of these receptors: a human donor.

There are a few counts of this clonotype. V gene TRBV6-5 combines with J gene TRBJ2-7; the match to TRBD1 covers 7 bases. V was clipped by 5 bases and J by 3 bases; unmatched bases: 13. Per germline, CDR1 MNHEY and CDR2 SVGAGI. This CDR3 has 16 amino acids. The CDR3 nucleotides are TGTGCCAGCAGTGTCTCAACTACAGGGGTTAACTACGAGCAGTACTTC. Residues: CASSVSTTGVNYEQYF.

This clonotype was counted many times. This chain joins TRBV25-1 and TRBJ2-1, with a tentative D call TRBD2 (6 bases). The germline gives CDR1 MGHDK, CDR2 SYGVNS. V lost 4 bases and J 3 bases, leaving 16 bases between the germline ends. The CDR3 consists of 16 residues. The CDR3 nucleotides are TGTGCCAGCAGTGCCGACCGGGACTCCCTCTACAATGAGCAGTTCTTC. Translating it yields CASSADRDSLYNEQFF.

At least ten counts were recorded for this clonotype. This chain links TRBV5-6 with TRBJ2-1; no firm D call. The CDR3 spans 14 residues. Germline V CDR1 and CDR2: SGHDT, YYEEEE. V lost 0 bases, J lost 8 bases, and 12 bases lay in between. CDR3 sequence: CASSLVSRFYEQFF. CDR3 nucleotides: TGTGCCAGCAGCTTGGTTTCCAGGTTCTATGAGCAGTTCTTC.

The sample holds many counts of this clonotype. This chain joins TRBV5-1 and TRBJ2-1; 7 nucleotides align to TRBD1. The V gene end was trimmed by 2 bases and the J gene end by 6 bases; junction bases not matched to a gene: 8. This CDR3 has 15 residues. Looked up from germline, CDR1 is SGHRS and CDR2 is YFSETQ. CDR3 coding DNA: TGCGCCAGCAGCTTCTTCGACAGGGACACCAATGAGCAGTTCTTC. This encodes CASSFFDRDTNEQFF.

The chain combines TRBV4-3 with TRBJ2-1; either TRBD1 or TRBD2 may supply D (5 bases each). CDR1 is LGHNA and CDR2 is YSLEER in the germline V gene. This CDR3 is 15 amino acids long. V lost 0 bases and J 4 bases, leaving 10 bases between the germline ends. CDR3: CASSQDKGPYNEQFF. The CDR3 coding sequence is TGCGCCAGCAGCCAAGATAAGGGACCGTACAATGAGCAGTTCTTC.

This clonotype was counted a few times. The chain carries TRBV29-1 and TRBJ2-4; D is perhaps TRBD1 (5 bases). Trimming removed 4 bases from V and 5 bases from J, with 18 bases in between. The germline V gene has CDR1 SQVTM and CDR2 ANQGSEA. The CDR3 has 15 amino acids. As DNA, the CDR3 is TGCAGCGTTGGTTTCGGGTTAGGGGTGGAAAACATTCAGTACTTC. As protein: CSVGFGLGVENIQYF. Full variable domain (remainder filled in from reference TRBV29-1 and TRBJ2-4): SAVISQKPSRDICQRGTSLTIQCQVDSQVTMMFWYRQQPGQSLTLIATANQGSEATYESGFVIDKFPISRPNLTFSTLTVSNMSPEDSSIYLCSVGFGLGVENIQYFGAGTRLSVL.

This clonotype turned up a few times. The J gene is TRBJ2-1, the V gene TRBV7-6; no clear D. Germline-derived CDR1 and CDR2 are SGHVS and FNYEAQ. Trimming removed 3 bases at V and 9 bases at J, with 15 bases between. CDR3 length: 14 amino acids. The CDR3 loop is CASSFELLSSEQFF. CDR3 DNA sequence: TGTGCCAGCAGCTTCGAACTCCTTTCTTCTGAGCAGTTCTTC.

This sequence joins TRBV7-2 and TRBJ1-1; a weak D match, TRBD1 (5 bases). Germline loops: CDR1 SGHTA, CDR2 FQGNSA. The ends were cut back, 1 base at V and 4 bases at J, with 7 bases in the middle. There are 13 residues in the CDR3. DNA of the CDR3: TGTGCCAGCAGCTTAGGCGGGGGCACTGAAGCTTTCTTT. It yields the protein CASSLGGGTEAFF.

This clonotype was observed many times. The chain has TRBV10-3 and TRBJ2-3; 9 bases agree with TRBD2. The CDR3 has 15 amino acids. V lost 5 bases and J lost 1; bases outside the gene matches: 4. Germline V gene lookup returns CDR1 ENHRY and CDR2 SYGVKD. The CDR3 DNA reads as TGTGCCATCAGTTCCGGACTAGCGCGCACAGATACGCAGTATTTT. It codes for CAISSGLARTDTQYF.

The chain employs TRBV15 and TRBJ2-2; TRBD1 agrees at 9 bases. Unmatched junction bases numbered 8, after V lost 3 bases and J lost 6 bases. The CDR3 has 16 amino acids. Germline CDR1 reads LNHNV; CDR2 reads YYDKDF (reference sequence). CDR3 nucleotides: TGTGCCACCAGCAGGAGGACAGGGGAGGGGGCCGGGGAGCTGTTTTTT. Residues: CATSRRTGEGAGELFF.

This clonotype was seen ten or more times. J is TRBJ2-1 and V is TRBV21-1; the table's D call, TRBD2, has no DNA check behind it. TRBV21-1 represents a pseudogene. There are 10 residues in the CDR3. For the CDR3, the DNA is TGTGCCACCGAGGCCCCTGAGCAGTTCTTC. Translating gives CATEAPEQFF.

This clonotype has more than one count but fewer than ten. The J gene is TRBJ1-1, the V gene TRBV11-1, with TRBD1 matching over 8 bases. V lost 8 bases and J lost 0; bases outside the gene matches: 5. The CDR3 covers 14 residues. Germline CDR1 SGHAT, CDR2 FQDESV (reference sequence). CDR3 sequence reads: CASGRTGMNTEAFF. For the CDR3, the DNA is TGTGCCAGCGGGCGGACAGGGATGAACACTGAAGCTTTCTTT.

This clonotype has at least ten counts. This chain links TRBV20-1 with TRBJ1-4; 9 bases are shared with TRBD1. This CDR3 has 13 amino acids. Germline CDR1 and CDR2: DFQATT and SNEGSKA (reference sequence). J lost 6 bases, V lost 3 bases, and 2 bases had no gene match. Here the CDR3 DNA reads TGCAGTGCTAGGACAGGGGGGGATGAAAAACTGTTTTTT. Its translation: CSARTGGDEKLFF.

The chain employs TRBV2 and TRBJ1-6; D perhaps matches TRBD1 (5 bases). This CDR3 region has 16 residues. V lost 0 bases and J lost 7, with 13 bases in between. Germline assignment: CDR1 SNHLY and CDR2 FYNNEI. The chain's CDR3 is CASSEAWGGGNSPLHF. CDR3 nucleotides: TGTGCCAGCAGTGAAGCGTGGGGGGGTGGAAATTCACCCCTCCACTTT.

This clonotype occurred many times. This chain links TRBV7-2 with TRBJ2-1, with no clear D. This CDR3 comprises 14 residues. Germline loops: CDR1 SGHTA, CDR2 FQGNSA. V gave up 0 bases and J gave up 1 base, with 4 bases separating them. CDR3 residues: CASSLAGSYNEQFF. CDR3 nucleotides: TGTGCCAGCAGCTTAGCGGGGTCCTACAATGAGCAGTTCTTC.

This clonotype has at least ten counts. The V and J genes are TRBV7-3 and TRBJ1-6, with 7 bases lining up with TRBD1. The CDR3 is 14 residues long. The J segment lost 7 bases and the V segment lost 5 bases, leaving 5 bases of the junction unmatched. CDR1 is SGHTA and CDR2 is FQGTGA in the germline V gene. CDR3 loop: CASSPGTANSPLHF. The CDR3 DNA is TGTGCCAGCAGCCCCGGGACAGCAAATTCACCCCTCCACTTT.

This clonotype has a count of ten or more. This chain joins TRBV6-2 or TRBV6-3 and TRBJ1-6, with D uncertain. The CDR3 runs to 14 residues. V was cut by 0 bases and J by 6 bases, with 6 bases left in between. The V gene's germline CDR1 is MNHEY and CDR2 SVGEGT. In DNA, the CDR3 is TGTGCCAGCAGTTACTCCGGCGGTAATTCACCCCTCCACTTT. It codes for CASSYSGGNSPLHF.

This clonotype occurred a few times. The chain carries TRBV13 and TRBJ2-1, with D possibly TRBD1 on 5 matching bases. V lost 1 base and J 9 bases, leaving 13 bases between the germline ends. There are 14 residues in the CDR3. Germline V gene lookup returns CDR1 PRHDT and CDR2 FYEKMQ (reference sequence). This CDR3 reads CASSLVGVVLEQFF. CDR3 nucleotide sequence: TGTGCCAGCAGCTTAGTAGGGGTGGTGCTTGAGCAGTTCTTC.

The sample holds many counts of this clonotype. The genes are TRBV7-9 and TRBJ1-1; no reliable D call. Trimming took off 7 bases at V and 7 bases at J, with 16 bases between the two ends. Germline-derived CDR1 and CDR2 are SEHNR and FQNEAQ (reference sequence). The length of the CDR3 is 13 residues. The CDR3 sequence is CASTHLDGLEAFF. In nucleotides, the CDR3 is TGTGCCAGCACCCATCTGGACGGACTTGAAGCTTTCTTT.

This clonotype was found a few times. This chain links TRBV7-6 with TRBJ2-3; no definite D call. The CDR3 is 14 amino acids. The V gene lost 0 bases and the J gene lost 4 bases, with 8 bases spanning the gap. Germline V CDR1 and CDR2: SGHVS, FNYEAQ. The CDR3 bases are TGTGCCAGCAGCTTAGCGATCCGGCCAGATACGCAGTATTTT. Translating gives CASSLAIRPDTQYF.

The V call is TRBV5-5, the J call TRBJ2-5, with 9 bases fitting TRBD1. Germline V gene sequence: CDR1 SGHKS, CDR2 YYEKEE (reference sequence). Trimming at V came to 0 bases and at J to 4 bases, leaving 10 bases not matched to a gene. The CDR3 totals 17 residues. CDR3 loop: CASSLAPRTGARETQYF. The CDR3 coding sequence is TGTGCCAGCAGCTTGGCCCCCCGGACAGGGGCGAGAGAGACCCAGTACTTC.

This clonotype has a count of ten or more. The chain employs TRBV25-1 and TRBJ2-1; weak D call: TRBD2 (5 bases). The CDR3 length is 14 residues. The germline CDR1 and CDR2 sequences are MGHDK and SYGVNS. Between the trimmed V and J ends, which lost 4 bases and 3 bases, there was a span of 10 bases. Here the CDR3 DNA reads TGTGCCAGCAGTGTCAACCGGGACTACAATGAGCAGTTCTTC. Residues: CASSVNRDYNEQFF. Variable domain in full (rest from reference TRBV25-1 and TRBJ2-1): EADIYQTPRYLVIGTGKKITLECSQTMGHDKMYWYQQDPGMELHLIHYSYGVNSTEKGDLSSESTVSRIRTEHFPLTLESARPSHTSQYLCASSVNRDYNEQFFGPGTRLTVL.

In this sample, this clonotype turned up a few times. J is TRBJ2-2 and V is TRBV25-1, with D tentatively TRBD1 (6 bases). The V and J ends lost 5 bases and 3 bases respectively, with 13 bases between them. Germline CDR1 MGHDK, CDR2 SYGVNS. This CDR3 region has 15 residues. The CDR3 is CASSRPGQDTGELFF. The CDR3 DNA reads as TGTGCCAGCAGTCGGCCGGGACAAGACACCGGGGAGCTGTTTTTT. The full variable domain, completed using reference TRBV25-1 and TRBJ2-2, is EADIYQTPRYLVIGTGKKITLECSQTMGHDKMYWYQQDPGMELHLIHYSYGVNSTEKGDLSSESTVSRIRTEHFPLTLESARPSHTSQYLCASSRPGQDTGELFFGEGSRLTVL.

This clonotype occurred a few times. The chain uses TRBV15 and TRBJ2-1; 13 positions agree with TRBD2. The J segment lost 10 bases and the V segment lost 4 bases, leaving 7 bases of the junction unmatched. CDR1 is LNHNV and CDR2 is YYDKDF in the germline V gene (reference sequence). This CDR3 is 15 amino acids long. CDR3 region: CATSKGGTSGNEQFF. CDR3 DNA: TGTGCCACCAGCAAAGGAGGGACTAGCGGGAACGAGCAGTTCTTC.

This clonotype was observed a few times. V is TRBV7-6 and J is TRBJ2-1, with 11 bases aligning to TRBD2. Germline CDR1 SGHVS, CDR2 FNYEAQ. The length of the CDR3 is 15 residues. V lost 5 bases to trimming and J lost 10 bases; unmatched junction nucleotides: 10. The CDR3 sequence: CASSPFATSGKEQFF. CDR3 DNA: TGTGCCAGCAGCCCATTCGCGACTAGCGGGAAAGAGCAGTTCTTC.

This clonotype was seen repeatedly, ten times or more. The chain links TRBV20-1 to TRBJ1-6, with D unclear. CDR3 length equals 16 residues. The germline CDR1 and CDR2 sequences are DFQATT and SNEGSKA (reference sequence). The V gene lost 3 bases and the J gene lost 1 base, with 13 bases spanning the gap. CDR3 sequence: CSASVAVWSYNSPLHF. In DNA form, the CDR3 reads TGCAGTGCTAGCGTCGCGGTTTGGTCCTATAATTCACCCCTCCACTTT.

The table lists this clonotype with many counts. The CDR3, as DNA: TGCGCCAGCAGAATGGGGGGAAGTAACACTGAAGCTTTCTTT. Amino acid sequence: CASRMGGSNTEAFF. This chain joins TRBV5-1 and TRBJ1-1, with D perhaps matching TRBD1 (5 bases). The CDR3 is 14 amino acids. Germline V CDR1 and CDR2: SGHRS, YFSETQ. Trimming removed 5 bases at V and 2 bases at J, with 13 bases between.

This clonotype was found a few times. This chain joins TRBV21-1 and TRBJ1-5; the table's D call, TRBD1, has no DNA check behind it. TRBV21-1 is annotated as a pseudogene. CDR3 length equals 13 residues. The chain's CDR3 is CASPGGDNQPQHF. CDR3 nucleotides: TGTGCCAGCCCAGGGGGAGACAATCAGCCCCAGCATTTT.

CDR3 sequence reads: CASSLSTGVDGYTF. The CDR3 region has the DNA TGTGCCAGCAGTCTCTCGACAGGGGTGGATGGCTACACCTTC. The V and J genes are TRBV27 and TRBJ1-2, with 8 bases identical to TRBD1. Germline values: CDR1 MNHEY, CDR2 SMNVEV (reference sequence). V trimming: 5 bases; J trimming: 6 bases; junction bases outside the gene matches: 8. The CDR3 extends over 14 amino acids.

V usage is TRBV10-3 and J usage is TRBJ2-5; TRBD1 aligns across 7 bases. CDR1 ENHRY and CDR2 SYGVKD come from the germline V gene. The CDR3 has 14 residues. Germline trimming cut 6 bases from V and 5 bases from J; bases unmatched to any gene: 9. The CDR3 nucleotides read TGTGCCATCAGCGCGACAGGGACCGTGGAGACCCAGTACTTC. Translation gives CAISATGTVETQYF.